One sample yielded the 20 T cell receptor beta chains listed below, sequenced in a study of cytomegalovirus exposure and HLA in healthy donors. The PCR had 60 Vbeta and 13 Jbeta primers. Profiling relied on immunoSEQ multiplex PCR, and the TCRdb table lists in-frame clones only, not all of them. The profile shows 110,000 or so clones, 82% of them singletons. The material sequenced was PBMCs. The receptors were sampled from a young woman in good health and CMV-seronegative.

The gene calls are TRBV6-6 and TRBJ1-2, with TRBD1 matching 7 bases. CDR3 length: 12 amino acids. Germline CDR1 reads MNHNY; CDR2 reads SVGAGI (reference sequence). V lost 6 bases to trimming and J lost 8 bases; unmatched junction nucleotides: 6. The CDR3 bases are TGTGCCAGCAGACAGGGGTTCTGGGGCTACACCTTC. This encodes CASRQGFWGYTF.

The chain combines TRBV16 with TRBJ1-1; D ambiguous. This CDR3 is 14 amino acids long. Germline V lookup: CDR1 KGHSY, CDR2 FQNENV. Trimming removed 2 bases at V and 0 bases at J, with 7 bases between. CDR3 loop: CASSQIYVNTEAFF. The CDR3 DNA reads as TGTGCCAGCAGCCAAATTTATGTGAACACTGAAGCTTTCTTT.

The rearrangement joins TRBV28 to TRBJ1-3; tentative D call: TRBD1 (6 bases). V gave up 0 bases and J gave up 4 bases, with 13 bases separating them. The germline gives CDR1 MDHEN, CDR2 SYDVKM. The CDR3 consists of 16 residues. CDR3 loop: CASSLWTGAKGNTIYF. In nucleotides, the CDR3 is TGTGCCAGCAGTTTATGGACAGGAGCTAAAGGAAACACCATATATTTT.

By proportion, this clone is medium-sized. The V call is TRBV27, the J call TRBJ2-7; 8 nucleotides agree with TRBD1. The CDR3 length is 14 residues. V shed 6 bases and J 4 bases; nucleotides not matched to a gene: 8. Germline V CDR1 and CDR2: MNHEY, SMNVEV (reference sequence). The CDR3: CASRGQASAYEQYF. The CDR3, as DNA: TGTGCCAGCAGGGGACAGGCATCAGCGTACGAGCAGTACTTC.

This clone was detected once. The chain has TRBV4-1 and TRBJ1-6; D uncertain. V lost 1 base and J 0 bases, leaving 10 bases between the germline ends. Germline V gives CDR1 MGHRA, CDR2 YSYEKL. This CDR3 has 17 amino acids. The DNA of the CDR3 is TGCGCCAGCAGCCAAGCGCCCGATAGCTCCTATAATTCACCCCTCCACTTT. It is translated as CASSQAPDSSYNSPLHF.

This chain joins TRBV2 and TRBJ1-1; D remains ambiguous. CDR3 size: 11 residues. CDR1 is SNHLY and CDR2 is FYNNEI in the germline V gene. V was trimmed by 4 bases and J by 9 bases, leaving 9 bases between them. The CDR3 loop is CASSAAIQAFF. CDR3 nucleotides: TGTGCCAGCAGTGCTGCGATCCAAGCTTTCTTT.

This clone was observed a handful of times. The chain carries TRBV5-1 and TRBJ2-4; no definite D call. Germline V gene sequence: CDR1 SGHRS, CDR2 YFSETQ. The CDR3 is 15 amino acids. V was trimmed by 0 bases and J by 0 bases, leaving 7 bases between them. DNA for the CDR3: TGCGCCAGCAGCTTGGAGCCCCTAGCCAAAAACATTCAGTACTTC. This sequence encodes CASSLEPLAKNIQYF.

A few counts support this clone. J is TRBJ1-3 and V is TRBV6-5, with D unclear. This CDR3 has 14 amino acids. CDR1 MNHEY and CDR2 SVGAGI come from the germline V gene. Trimming took 4 bases from V and 1 from J, leaving 8 bases between them. CDR3 in amino acids: CASSLSGSGNTIYF. As DNA, the CDR3 is TGTGCCAGCAGTTTAAGCGGATCTGGAAACACCATATATTTT.

CDR3 residues: CASSLEGPTDTQYF. DNA of the CDR3: TGTGCCAGCAGCTTGGAGGGGCCGACAGATACGCAGTATTTT. The chain recombines TRBV7-8 with TRBJ2-3; D is perhaps TRBD2 (6 bases). Deletions cut 3 bases from V and 3 bases from J, with 10 bases between. The CDR3 spans 14 residues. Germline CDR1 SGHVS, CDR2 FQNEAQ.

In this sample, this clone turned up a few times. The chain employs TRBV5-3 and TRBJ2-1; TRBD1 agrees at 9 bases. TRBV5-3 is annotated as an ORF whose role is uncertain. V lost 6 bases and J lost 14; bases outside the gene matches: 3. The CDR3 loop spans 10 amino acids. CDR3 nucleotide sequence: TGTGCCAGAAAGGACAGGGGAAAGTTCTTC. It yields the protein CARKDRGKFF.

This chain connects TRBV4-2 to TRBJ1-1; D is perhaps TRBD1 (5 bases). Germline CDR1 is LGHNA and CDR2 is YNFKEQ. V shed 4 bases and J shed 5 bases, with 11 bases lying between them. The CDR3 is made up of 13 amino acids. CDR3 in DNA: TGTGCCAGCAGCCCCCGGACATTTACTGAAGCTTTCTTT. Protein sequence: CASSPRTFTEAFF.

This chain links TRBV27 with TRBJ2-1; the match to TRBD2 covers 14 bases. Germline CDR1 is MNHEY and CDR2 is SMNVEV (reference sequence). Trimming at V came to 10 bases and at J to 0 bases, leaving 8 bases not matched to a gene. The CDR3 is made up of 17 amino acids. This CDR3 is CATAQGLAGASYNEQFF. For the CDR3, the DNA is TGTGCCACCGCCCAGGGACTAGCGGGGGCCTCCTACAATGAGCAGTTCTTC.

The chain has TRBV9 and TRBJ2-2, with 8 bases lining up with TRBD1. The germline V gene has CDR1 SGDLS and CDR2 YYNGEE. The CDR3 extends over 16 amino acids. Losses at the gene ends were 4 bases for V and 1 base for J; bases not matched to a gene: 6. CDR3 coding DNA: TGTGCCAGCAGCACTGGACAGGGTGTGAACACCGGGGAGCTGTTTTTT. Translating gives CASSTGQGVNTGELFF.

This clone turned up a few times. The V gene is TRBV5-1, the J gene TRBJ1-3, with TRBD1 identical over 7 bases. CDR3 length: 14 residues. CDR1 and CDR2 (germline): SGHRS, YFSETQ. With 6 bases clipped from V and 2 bases from J, the junction kept 5 bases outside the gene matches. CDR3 nucleotide sequence: TGCGCCAGCAACAGGGGAGAACCTGGAAACACCATATATTTT. Translation gives CASNRGEPGNTIYF.

This rearrangement joins TRBV7-2 to TRBJ2-5; 9 bases fit TRBD1. This CDR3 region has 15 residues. Germline V gene data show CDR1 as SGHTA and CDR2 as FQGNSA. Trimming took 1 base from V and 5 from J; bases not matched to a gene: 5. The CDR3 sequence: CASSLGQGEVETQYF. Here the CDR3 DNA reads TGTGCCAGCAGCTTAGGACAGGGGGAGGTTGAGACCCAGTACTTC.

The chain recombines TRBV29-1 with TRBJ2-1, with TRBD1 identical over 8 bases. Germline V gene lookup returns CDR1 SQVTM and CDR2 ANQGSEA. This CDR3 is 11 amino acids long. V gave up 7 bases and J gave up 7 bases; unmatched junction bases: 3. CDR3 sequence (DNA): TGCAGCGGTGGACAGGGAAATGAGCAGTTCTTC. Translation: CSGGQGNEQFF.

This clone showed up just once. The chain uses TRBV28 and TRBJ2-6, with 9 bases fitting TRBD1. The J segment lost 1 base and the V segment lost 1 base, leaving 5 bases of the junction unmatched. The CDR3 is 18 residues long. From germline, CDR1 is MDHEN and CDR2 SYDVKM. The CDR3 here is CASSLYGTGSSGANVLTF. CDR3 DNA: TGTGCCAGCAGTTTATATGGGACAGGGTCTTCTGGGGCCAACGTCCTGACTTTC. The full variable domain, rest sourced from reference TRBV28 and TRBJ2-6, is DVKVTQSSRYLVKRTGEKVFLECVQDMDHENMFWYRQDPGLGLRLIYFSYDVKMKEKGDIPEGYSVSREKKERFSLILESASTNQTSMYLCASSLYGTGSSGANVLTFGAGSRLTVL.

The chain has TRBV7-9 and TRBJ2-3; TRBD1 might be the D (6 bases). V shed 6 bases and J shed 2 bases, with 18 bases lying between them. The germline V gene has CDR1 SEHNR and CDR2 FQNEAQ (reference sequence). CDR3 length equals 16 residues. CDR3 in amino acids: CASRSADRTYTDTQYF. CDR3 DNA: TGTGCCAGCAGATCTGCAGACAGGACTTACACAGATACGCAGTATTTT.

The chain is built from TRBV11-2 and TRBJ1-1; D call uncertain. Germline CDR1 is SGHAT and CDR2 is FQNNGV. V was cut by 3 bases and J by 1 base, with 12 bases left in between. The CDR3 is 15 amino acids. CDR3 DNA sequence: TGTGCCAGCAGCTTCTCTCATACGCGGAACACTGAAGCTTTCTTT. Protein: CASSFSHTRNTEAFF.

This chain joins TRBV5-1 and TRBJ1-2; no clear D gene. The germline V gene encodes CDR1 SGHRS and CDR2 YFSETQ. V shed 2 bases and J shed 8 bases, with 13 bases lying between them. The CDR3 totals 13 residues. The CDR3 loop reads CASSFTGSKGYTF. The CDR3, as DNA: TGCGCCAGCAGCTTCACGGGGTCGAAAGGCTACACCTTC.